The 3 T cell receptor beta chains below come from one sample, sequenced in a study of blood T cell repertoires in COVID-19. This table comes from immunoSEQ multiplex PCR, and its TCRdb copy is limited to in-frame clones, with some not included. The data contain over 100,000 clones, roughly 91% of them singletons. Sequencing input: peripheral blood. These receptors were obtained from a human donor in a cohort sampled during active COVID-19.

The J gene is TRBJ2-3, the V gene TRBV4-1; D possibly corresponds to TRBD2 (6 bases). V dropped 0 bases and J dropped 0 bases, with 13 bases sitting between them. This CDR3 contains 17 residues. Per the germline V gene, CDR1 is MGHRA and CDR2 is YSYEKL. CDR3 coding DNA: TGCGCCAGCAGCCAAGAAGGGCTAGCGTTAAGCACAGATACGCAGTATTTT. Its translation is CASSQEGLALSTDTQYF.

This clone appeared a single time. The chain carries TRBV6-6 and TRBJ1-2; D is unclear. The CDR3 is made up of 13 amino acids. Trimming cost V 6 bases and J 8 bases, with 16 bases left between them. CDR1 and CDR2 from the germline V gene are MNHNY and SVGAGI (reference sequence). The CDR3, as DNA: TGTGCCAGCAGCTCAGACACCACTTCGGGCTACACCTTC. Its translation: CASSSDTTSGYTF.

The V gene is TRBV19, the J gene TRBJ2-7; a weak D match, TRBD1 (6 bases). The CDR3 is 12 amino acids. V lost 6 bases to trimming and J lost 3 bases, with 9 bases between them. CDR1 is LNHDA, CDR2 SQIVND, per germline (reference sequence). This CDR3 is CASRGHLYEQYF. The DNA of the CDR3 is TGTGCCAGTAGGGGACACCTCTACGAGCAGTACTTC.